What follows is one TCR beta chain and its context. Antigen: not known. This entry comes from a study of CD8+CD57+ T cells in acquired aplastic anemia. As for the study in general: Sorted CD4+ and CD8+ cells gave a mean 3.2 ug DNA, range roughly 0.2 to 27.4 ug. Notes on the study in general: With respect to CD8+ Simpson's diversity, patients and controls did not differ significantly.

Genomic DNA, the template, was used for profiling of the TCR beta VDJ and CDR3. TCRdb ran MiXCR on the reads and lists one entry per CDR3 protein. The sample shows 300,000 or so distinct CDR3 sequences, around 60% of them seen only once. The TCR comes from a human donor with severe aplastic anemia or a healthy control (not recorded which). Sequencing was performed on sorted CD4+, CD8+, or CD8+CD57+ T cells (not recorded which) from PBMCs.

The CDR3 is CASSLWASANEQFF. Here the CDR3 DNA reads TGTGCCAGCAGCTTATGGGCTAGCGCCAATGAGCAGTTCTTC. The chain employs TRBV7-3 and TRBJ2-1, with a weak D call TRBD2 (6 bases). Germline CDR1 reads SGHTA; CDR2 reads FQGTGA. The CDR3 extends over 14 amino acids. V was clipped by 2 bases and J by 6 bases, with 11 bases between them.